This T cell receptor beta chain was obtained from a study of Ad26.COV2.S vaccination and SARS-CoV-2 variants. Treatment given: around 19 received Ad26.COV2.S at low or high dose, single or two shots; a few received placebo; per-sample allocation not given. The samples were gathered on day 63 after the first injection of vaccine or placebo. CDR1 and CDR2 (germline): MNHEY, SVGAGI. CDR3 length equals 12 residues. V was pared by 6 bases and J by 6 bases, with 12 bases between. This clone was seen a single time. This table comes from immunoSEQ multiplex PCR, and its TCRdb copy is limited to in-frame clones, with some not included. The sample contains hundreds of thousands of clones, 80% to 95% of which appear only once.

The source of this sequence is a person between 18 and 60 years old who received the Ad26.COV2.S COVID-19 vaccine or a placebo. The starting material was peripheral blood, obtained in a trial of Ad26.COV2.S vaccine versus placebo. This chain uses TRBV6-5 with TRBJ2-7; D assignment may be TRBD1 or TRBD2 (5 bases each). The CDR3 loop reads CASRKTGGEQYF. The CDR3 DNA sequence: TGTGCCAGCAGGAAGACTGGGGGCGAGCAGTACTTC.